This is a list of T cell receptor beta chains from one sample in a study of shared clonotypes between healthy human individuals. Sequencing used immunoSEQ multiplex PCR; TCRdb keeps in-frame clones, though not all of them. The table includes approximately 2.5 million clones, 80% to 95% detected once. The specimen was naive CD4+ T cells from PBMCs. These receptors were collected from a man between 18 and 35 years old in good health. Some clones in this sample may be carry-over from other donors' samples. The CDR3 runs from the conserved cysteine through the conserved F or W. Fields, in order: V gene, J gene, D gene, clone size, CDR3 protein, CDR3 DNA. A D gene is named only where the DNA matches it firmly. Clone size is not always given. Where it is, it says once, few, many or a class for expanded clones.

v_gene: TRBV29-1
j_gene: TRBJ1-6
d_gene: .
abundance: .
CDR3aa: CSATRGGTPLHF
CDR3nt: TGCAGCGCCACACGAGGGGGGACACCCCTCCACTTT

v_gene: TRBV5-4
j_gene: TRBJ2-5
d_gene: .
abundance: .
CDR3aa: CASSFSRAGPQETQYF
CDR3nt: TGTGCCAGCAGCTTCTCTCGGGCTGGGCCGCAGGAGACCCAGTACTTC

v_gene: TRBV28
j_gene: TRBJ1-3
d_gene: .
abundance: .
CDR3aa: CASLPGGGPTDSGNTIYF
CDR3nt: TGTGCCAGCCTACCGGGGGGGGGCCCTACTGACTCTGGAAACACCATATATTTT

v_gene: TRBV10-3
j_gene: TRBJ1-2
d_gene: .
abundance: .
CDR3aa: CAISESGRGGYTF
CDR3nt: TGTGCCATCAGTGAATCAGGAAGGGGTGGCTACACCTTC

v_gene: TRBV2
j_gene: TRBJ2-1
d_gene: TRBD2
abundance: .
CDR3aa: CASRGAYLAGVDEQFF
CDR3nt: TGTGCCAGCAGAGGGGCTTATCTAGCGGGAGTAGATGAGCAGTTCTTC

v_gene: TRBV4-3
j_gene: TRBJ2-7
d_gene: .
abundance: .
CDR3aa: CASSRDLTRISYEQYF
CDR3nt: TGCGCCAGCAGCCGGGACCTTACTAGAATCTCCTACGAGCAGTACTTC

v_gene: TRBV27
j_gene: TRBJ1-4
d_gene: .
abundance: few
CDR3aa: CASSLTRLGKLFF
CDR3nt: TGTGCCAGCAGTTTAACAAGATTAGGGAAACTGTTTTTT

v_gene: TRBV30
j_gene: TRBJ2-2
d_gene: .
abundance: .
CDR3aa: CAWNWRDNDNTGELFF
CDR3nt: TGTGCCTGGAACTGGCGGGATAATGACAACACCGGGGAGCTGTTTTTT

v_gene: TRBV28
j_gene: TRBJ2-5
d_gene: .
abundance: .
CDR3aa: CASSSGQQETQYF
CDR3nt: TGTGCCAGCTCATCGGGGCAGCAAGAGACCCAGTACTTC

v_gene: TRBV11-3
j_gene: TRBJ2-5
d_gene: TRBD1
abundance: .
CDR3aa: CASSLQTGAGETQYF
CDR3nt: TGTGCCAGCAGCTTACAGACAGGGGCAGGGGAGACCCAGTACTTC

v_gene: TRBV5-1
j_gene: TRBJ2-1
d_gene: .
abundance: .
CDR3aa: CASSFSGTYNEQFF
CDR3nt: TGCGCCAGCAGCTTTTCGGGAACCTACAATGAGCAGTTCTTC

v_gene: TRBV5-4
j_gene: TRBJ2-5
d_gene: .
abundance: .
CDR3aa: CASSFALQQETQYF
CDR3nt: TGTGCCAGCAGCTTTGCTCTCCAGCAAGAGACCCAGTACTTC

v_gene: TRBV15
j_gene: TRBJ2-3
d_gene: TRBD2
abundance: .
CDR3aa: CATSREVSGRSDTQYF
CDR3nt: TGTGCCACCAGCAGAGAGGTTAGCGGGAGATCAGATACGCAGTATTTT

v_gene: TRBV28
j_gene: TRBJ2-1
d_gene: .
abundance: .
CDR3aa: CASSLLVNEQFF
CDR3nt: TGTGCCAGCAGTTTATTGGTTAATGAGCAGTTCTTC

v_gene: TRBV5-1
j_gene: TRBJ2-2
d_gene: .
abundance: .
CDR3aa: CASSFVGQMVTGELFF
CDR3nt: TGCGCCAGCAGCTTTGTTGGACAGATGGTCACCGGGGAGCTGTTTTTT

v_gene: TRBV27
j_gene: TRBJ2-5
d_gene: .
abundance: .
CDR3aa: CASSPTAEGYQETQYF
CDR3nt: TGTGCCAGCAGTCCAACAGCGGAGGGGTACCAAGAGACCCAGTACTTC

v_gene: TRBV5-1
j_gene: TRBJ1-1
d_gene: TRBD1
abundance: .
CDR3aa: CASSFDKQGANTEAFF
CDR3nt: TGCGCCAGCAGCTTCGATAAACAGGGGGCGAACACTGAAGCTTTCTTT

v_gene: TRBV5-1
j_gene: TRBJ1-1
d_gene: .
abundance: .
CDR3aa: CASSLVGGRAEAFF
CDR3nt: TGCGCCAGCAGCTTGGTTGGGGGCAGGGCTGAAGCTTTCTTT

v_gene: TRBV7-9
j_gene: TRBJ1-1
d_gene: .
abundance: .
CDR3aa: CASSPDISGTEAFF
CDR3nt: TGTGCCAGCAGCCCCGACATTTCGGGGACTGAAGCTTTCTTT

v_gene: TRBV5-4
j_gene: TRBJ2-7
d_gene: .
abundance: .
CDR3aa: CASSLGPSRSSNEQYF
CDR3nt: TGTGCCAGCAGCTTAGGCCCTAGTAGATCGTCCAACGAGCAGTACTTC

v_gene: TRBV7-2
j_gene: TRBJ2-5
d_gene: .
abundance: .
CDR3aa: CASSLAPAYGETQYF
CDR3nt: TGTGCCAGCAGCTTAGCCCCAGCGTATGGAGAGACCCAGTACTTC

v_gene: TRBV28
j_gene: TRBJ1-4
d_gene: TRBD1
abundance: .
CDR3aa: CASSLRLGTGVFF
CDR3nt: TGTGCCAGCAGTTTAAGGCTCGGGACAGGGGTGTTTTTT

v_gene: TRBV7-8
j_gene: TRBJ2-7
d_gene: TRBD1
abundance: .
CDR3aa: CASSLVKRTGGEQYF
CDR3nt: TGTGCCAGCAGCTTAGTAAAAAGGACAGGGGGCGAGCAGTACTTC

v_gene: TRBV6-5
j_gene: TRBJ2-3
d_gene: .
abundance: few
CDR3aa: CASSYGDTQYF
CDR3nt: TGTGCCAGCAGTTACGGGGATACGCAGTATTTT

v_gene: TRBV29-1
j_gene: TRBJ1-1
d_gene: TRBD1
abundance: few
CDR3aa: CSGLDRAMNTEAFF
CDR3nt: TGCAGCGGCCTGGACAGGGCAATGAACACTGAAGCTTTCTTT

v_gene: TRBV5-1
j_gene: TRBJ2-7
d_gene: .
abundance: .
CDR3aa: CASSLAWAGGYEQYF
CDR3nt: TGCGCCAGCAGCCTAGCTTGGGCAGGCGGCTACGAGCAGTACTTC